This entry describes one TCR beta chain. Per the germline V gene, CDR1 is SEHNR and CDR2 is FQNEAQ (reference sequence). V lost 4 bases to trimming and J lost 6 bases, with 11 bases between them. The CDR3 runs to 13 residues. The record originates from a study of blood T cell repertoires in COVID-19. Study as a whole: COVID-19 samples from acute and convalescent phases originated in the United States, Italy and Spain. PBMCs, B-cell-depleted T cells, or T cells provided the cDNA or gDNA that made up the material.

As originally analysed: Nucleated cell number was recorded as an estimate derived from reference gene primer amplification. Assay used: immunoSEQ multiplex PCR; TCRdb lists only in-frame clones, some missing. V, J and clone size are those of that table, while D and trimming were read from the DNA. The sample lists around 86,000 clones, around four fifths occurring once. Sequencing used peripheral blood. This chain links TRBV7-9 with TRBJ2-3; D not resolved. The origin of this receptor is a human donor in a cohort sampled during active COVID-19. The CDR3 region has the DNA TGTGCCAGCAGCTCTGACTCGTGGGATACGCAGTATTTT. It is translated as CASSSDSWDTQYF.